Following are 32 T cell receptor beta chains from one sample sequenced in a study of blood T cell repertoires in COVID-19. Sequencing was performed with immunoSEQ multiplex PCR; in TCRdb, only in-frame clones are kept and a portion is missing. The data show 300,000 to 450,000 clones, 85% seen once. Sequenced material: peripheral blood. The receptors here all came from a woman younger than 30 with acute or convalescent COVID-19.

V is TRBV7-2 and J is TRBJ2-6; 9 bases match TRBD1. The trim removed 3 bases at V and 3 bases at J, leaving 12 bases unmatched. CDR1 and CDR2 from the germline V gene are SGHTA and FQGNSA. This CDR3 comprises 19 residues. In DNA form, the CDR3 reads TGTGCCAGCAGCTTGGAAGTGGGGACAGGGAGGTTTGGGGCCAACGTCCTGACTTTC. This encodes CASSLEVGTGRFGANVLTF.

V and J are TRBV18 and TRBJ1-2; 7 nucleotides align to TRBD1. Germline values: CDR1 KGHSH, CDR2 LQKENI. J gave up 2 bases and V 3 bases, and 6 bases lay outside the gene matches. The CDR3 is made up of 15 amino acids. The CDR3 region is CASSPSGQDNYGYTF. The DNA for the CDR3 is TGTGCCAGCTCACCGAGCGGACAGGACAACTATGGCTACACCTTC.

This rearrangement joins TRBV24-1 to TRBJ2-2, with TRBD1 identical over 7 bases. CDR3 length: 15 amino acids. J was trimmed by 0 bases and V by 9 bases; bases with no gene match: 6. The germline gives CDR1 KGHDR, CDR2 SFDVKD. This CDR3 reads CATQTGQANTGELFF. The CDR3 DNA follows: TGTGCCACCCAGACCGGACAGGCGAACACCGGGGAGCTGTTTTTT.

At least ten counts were recorded for this clone. The chain carries TRBV7-3 and TRBJ1-1, with 11 positions matching TRBD1. After removal of 5 bases from V and 4 bases from J, the junction contained 6 bases not matched to a gene. Germline CDR1 and CDR2: SGHTA and FQGTGA. The CDR3 loop spans 15 amino acids. In DNA form, the CDR3 reads TGTGCCAGCAGCGGGGACAGGGGGACGATCACTGAAGCTTTCTTT. Encoded protein: CASSGDRGTITEAFF.

The chain is built from TRBV28 and TRBJ2-2, with 8 bases identical to TRBD1. The germline CDR1 and CDR2 sequences are MDHEN and SYDVKM. The CDR3 is 16 amino acids. Trimming cost V 6 bases and J 5 bases; bases outside gene matches: 11. This chain's CDR3 is CASSPLTGEVTGELFF. The CDR3 bases are TGTGCCAGCAGCCCTTTGACAGGGGAGGTAACCGGGGAGCTGTTTTTT.

V and J are TRBV5-4 and TRBJ2-1; 8 bases map to TRBD2. From germline, CDR1 is SGHNT and CDR2 YYREEE (reference sequence). The CDR3 has 16 residues. V lost 4 bases to trimming and J lost 4 bases; unmatched junction nucleotides: 10. DNA of the CDR3: TGTGCCAGCAGCCTCCCGGGACTAGGGACTTACAATGAGCAGTTCTTC. The encoded protein is CASSLPGLGTYNEQFF.

The sample holds one count of this clone. V gene TRBV7-6 combines with J gene TRBJ1-5, with TRBD1 matching 8 bases. The junction had 8 bases not matched to a gene; V was cut back by 2 bases and J by 5 bases. This CDR3 spans 16 amino acids. Per germline, CDR1 SGHVS and CDR2 FNYEAQ. The CDR3 loop reads CASSLKSSGGYQPQHF. The CDR3 coding sequence is TGTGCCAGCAGCTTAAAATCGTCAGGGGGCTATCAGCCCCAGCATTTT.

In this sample, this clone turned up a few times. The chain is built from TRBV6-5 and TRBJ1-6; no clear D gene. From germline, CDR1 is MNHEY and CDR2 SVGAGI. The V end was cut by 5 bases, the J end by 10 bases, with 15 bases between. The CDR3 spans 14 residues. CDR3 bases: TGTGCCAGCAGTCCGAGAGGGCCTGAATCACCCCTCCACTTT. Protein: CASSPRGPESPLHF.

Here the CDR3 reads CASSQNTGTGGYGYTF. The CDR3 bases are TGTGCCAGCAGCCAAAATACCGGGACAGGGGGCTATGGCTACACCTTC. The chain couples TRBV14 to TRBJ1-2; 11 bases are shared with TRBD1. CDR1 SGHDN and CDR2 FVKESK come from the germline V gene. With 2 bases clipped from V and 4 bases from J, the junction kept 6 bases outside the gene matches. There are 16 residues in the CDR3.

V and J are TRBV19 and TRBJ1-2, with a tentative D call TRBD1 (6 bases). The CDR3 length is 13 residues. The V end was cut by 3 bases, the J end by 8 bases, with 13 bases between. The germline V gene encodes CDR1 LNHDA and CDR2 SQIVND (reference sequence). The CDR3 DNA follows: TGTGCCAGTAGTATGACAGGCTTCGTCGGCTACACCTTC. Protein product: CASSMTGFVGYTF.

The chain joins TRBV5-4 to TRBJ2-7; maybe TRBD2 (5 bases). Germline V gene lookup returns CDR1 SGHNT and CDR2 YYREEE (reference sequence). This CDR3 has 14 amino acids. V was shortened by 2 bases and J by 3 bases, with 12 bases between the two germline ends. The CDR3 spells CASSFYGVGYEQYF. The DNA of the CDR3 is TGTGCCAGCAGCTTCTACGGGGTAGGCTACGAGCAGTACTTC.

This chain uses TRBV6-5 with TRBJ2-2; perhaps TRBD2 as D (5 bases). The germline V gene encodes CDR1 MNHEY and CDR2 SVGAGI. Trimming cost V 6 bases and J 1 base, with 12 bases left between them. This CDR3 comprises 15 residues. CDR3 protein: CASSHWTWNTGELFF. The DNA of the CDR3 is TGTGCCAGCAGCCATTGGACTTGGAACACCGGGGAGCTGTTTTTT.

This chain links TRBV10-2 with TRBJ1-4, with D tentatively TRBD1 (5 bases). Trimming shortened V by 2 bases and J by 8 bases, and 15 bases separated the two germline ends. The CDR3 is made up of 15 amino acids. The germline gives CDR1 WSHSY, CDR2 SAAADI. The CDR3 region is CASSENGGDGEKLFF. The CDR3 DNA is TGCGCCAGCAGTGAGAACGGGGGGGATGGCGAAAAACTGTTTTTT.

The chain is built from TRBV4-2 and TRBJ1-6, with TRBD1 matching 12 bases. Germline V gene data show CDR1 as LGHNA and CDR2 as YNFKEQ. The CDR3 runs 17 residues. V was pared by 4 bases and J by 10 bases, with 11 bases of the junction left unmatched. Here the CDR3 DNA reads TGTGCCAGCAGCCGCCGGGACAGGGGGCCAATATGGTCACCCCTCCACTTT. This translates into CASSRRDRGPIWSPLHF.

The gene calls are TRBV9 and TRBJ2-2, with TRBD1 matching over 7 bases. V trimming: 3 bases; J trimming: 2 bases; junction bases outside the gene matches: 4. This CDR3 region has 15 residues. Germline assignment: CDR1 SGDLS and CDR2 YYNGEE. The CDR3 spells CASSAYRGNTGELFF. The CDR3 DNA reads TGTGCCAGCAGCGCGTACAGGGGTAACACCGGGGAGCTGTTTTTT.

The chain is built from TRBV7-9 and TRBJ1-1; 7 bases match TRBD1. The CDR3 sequence is 13 residues long. V lost 7 bases to trimming and J lost 8 bases; unmatched junction nucleotides: 10. Germline values: CDR1 SEHNR, CDR2 FQNEAQ (reference sequence). Here the CDR3 DNA reads TGTGCCAGCACCAGGGGGACAGCCCTCGAAGCTTTCTTT. Translating gives CASTRGTALEAFF.

The chain joins TRBV7-6 to TRBJ2-2, with TRBD2 identical over 9 bases. The CDR3 extends over 15 amino acids. V lost 2 bases and J lost 4; bases outside the gene matches: 2. The germline gives CDR1 SGHVS, CDR2 FNYEAQ. This CDR3 is CASSLSGGSTGELFF. CDR3 nucleotide sequence: TGTGCCAGCAGCTTAAGCGGGGGGAGCACCGGGGAGCTGTTTTTT.

The V gene is TRBV7-9, the J gene TRBJ1-4; D might be TRBD1 (6 bases). V lost 4 bases and J lost 6, with 15 bases in between. CDR3 length equals 15 residues. Looked up from germline, CDR1 is SEHNR and CDR2 is FQNEAQ (reference sequence). This CDR3 reads CASSSHGGADEKLFF. The CDR3 coding sequence is TGTGCCAGCAGCTCTCACGGGGGGGCTGATGAAAAACTGTTTTTT.

The chain is built from TRBV28 and TRBJ2-3, with 11 bases identical to TRBD1. The germline V gene has CDR1 MDHEN and CDR2 SYDVKM. CDR3 length equals 16 residues. V shed 5 bases and J 3 bases; nucleotides not matched to a gene: 7. CDR3 amino acids: CASSRPGTGGTDTQYF. DNA for the CDR3: TGTGCCAGCAGTCGGCCGGGGACAGGGGGTACAGATACGCAGTATTTT.

The chain recombines TRBV2 with TRBJ2-4; a possible D gene is TRBD2 (5 bases). The CDR3 extends over 15 amino acids. Germline V gene lookup returns CDR1 SNHLY and CDR2 FYNNEI. V shed 3 bases and J shed 0 bases, with 9 bases lying between them. CDR3 residues: CASSDEGLAKNIQYF. DNA of the CDR3: TGTGCCAGCAGTGATGAGGGTTTAGCCAAAAACATTCAGTACTTC.

The rearrangement links TRBV6-5 to TRBJ2-7, with D possibly TRBD2 on 5 matching bases. This CDR3 is 15 amino acids long. Trimming took off 7 bases at V and 2 bases at J, with 18 bases between the two ends. The germline CDR1 and CDR2 sequences are MNHEY and SVGAGI. The CDR3 is CASTDSRRLPYEQYF. In DNA form, the CDR3 reads TGTGCCAGCACCGACTCCAGGAGGCTTCCCTACGAGCAGTACTTC.

The chain employs TRBV1 and TRBJ1-4. TRBV1 is labeled a pseudogene. This CDR3 comprises 17 residues. CDR3 sequence (DNA): TGCACCAGCAGCCCCACCCCGCCCGGGGGGCGCGATGAAAAACTGTTTTTT. Translated, it gives CTSSPTPPGGRDEKLFF.

This rearrangement joins TRBV11-2 to TRBJ2-1, with D possibly being TRBD1 (5 bases). V was pared by 1 base and J by 4 bases, with 8 bases between. CDR1 and CDR2 (germline): SGHAT, FQNNGV. This CDR3 is built from 14 residues. The CDR3 nucleotides read TGTGCCAGCAGCTTAGGCAGGGAATACAATGAGCAGTTCTTC. This translates into CASSLGREYNEQFF.

The chain uses TRBV2 and TRBJ2-3; TRBD2 agrees at 8 bases. The V and J ends lost 2 bases and 4 bases, in that order; junction bases with no gene match: 2. The CDR3 is 14 amino acids. Per the germline V gene, CDR1 is SNHLY and CDR2 is FYNNEI. CDR3 DNA sequence: TGTGCCAGCAGTGAACGGGAGGGTCCAGATACGCAGTATTTT. This translates into CASSEREGPDTQYF.

This clone showed up just a few times. The chain employs TRBV30 and TRBJ1-2, with TRBD1 matching 7 bases. With 8 bases clipped from V and 2 bases from J, the junction kept 5 bases outside the gene matches. In germline, CDR1 is GTSNPN, CDR2 SVGIG (reference sequence). The CDR3 length is 12 residues. The CDR3 sequence is CANQQGNYGYTF. CDR3 nucleotides: TGTGCCAACCAACAGGGGAACTATGGCTACACCTTC. The full variable domain, completed using reference TRBV30 and TRBJ1-2, is SQTIHQWPATLVQPVGSPLSLECTVEGTSNPNLYWYRQAAGRGLQLLFYSVGIGQISSEVPQNLSASRPQDRQFILSSKKLLLSDSGFYLCANQQGNYGYTFGSGTRLTVV.

The rearrangement uses TRBV2 and TRBJ1-3, with D hard to call. V dropped 6 bases and J dropped 12 bases, with 12 bases sitting between them. The CDR3 contains 11 residues. Germline CDR1 SNHLY, CDR2 FYNNEI. CDR3 loop: CASRLSLDIYF. As DNA, the CDR3 is TGTGCCAGCAGACTTAGCCTTGACATATATTTT.

This clone turned up a few times. This chain connects TRBV15 to TRBJ1-3; D might be TRBD1 (5 bases). The CDR3 covers 16 residues. CDR1 and CDR2 from the germline V gene are LNHNV and YYDKDF (reference sequence). V lost 1 base, J lost 4 bases, and 14 bases lay in between. The CDR3 sequence: CATSRARGTAGNTIYF. The CDR3 nucleotides are TGTGCCACCAGCAGAGCTAGGGGTACAGCCGGAAACACCATATATTTT.

This clone was counted only a few times. The V call is TRBV19, the J call TRBJ1-5, with TRBD1 matching over 10 bases. The CDR3 has 17 amino acids. Germline V gene lookup returns CDR1 LNHDA and CDR2 SQIVND (reference sequence). J was trimmed by 9 bases and V by 1 base; bases with no gene match: 12. The CDR3 region has the DNA TGTGCCAGTAGTATAGGGGTCGGGACAGGGGCATCAGGGCCCCAGCATTTT. Amino acids: CASSIGVGTGASGPQHF.

A few counts support this clone. This rearrangement joins TRBV25-1 to TRBJ1-6, with TRBD1 identical over 8 bases. This CDR3 comprises 15 residues. CDR1 and CDR2 (germline): MGHDK, SYGVNS. After removal of 1 base from V and 8 bases from J, the junction contained 4 bases not matched to a gene. CDR3 DNA sequence: TGTGCCAGCAGTGAATGGCGACAGGGGTATTCACCCCTCCACTTT. Protein sequence: CASSEWRQGYSPLHF.

V usage is TRBV9 and J usage is TRBJ1-2; D remains ambiguous. Germline assignment: CDR1 SGDLS and CDR2 YYNGEE. The CDR3 contains 13 residues. V was cut by 4 bases and J by 2 bases, with 9 bases left in between. The CDR3 spells CASSPGENYGYTF. The CDR3 DNA sequence: TGTGCCAGCAGCCCCGGGGAGAACTATGGCTACACCTTC.

The V call is TRBV5-6, the J call TRBJ2-7; TRBD2 might be the D (6 bases). This CDR3 region has 15 residues. The V end lost 0 bases, the J end lost 0 bases, and 10 bases lay between the germline ends. Germline-derived CDR1 and CDR2 are SGHDT and YYEEEE. The CDR3, as DNA: TGTGCCAGCAGCTTGGCGGGAGTGGGCTCCTACGAGCAGTACTTC. This encodes CASSLAGVGSYEQYF.

V is TRBV4-2 and J is TRBJ1-5, with TRBD1 as a possible D gene (5 bases). This CDR3 is 16 amino acids long. V dropped 1 base and J dropped 4 bases, with 14 bases sitting between them. CDR1 is LGHNA and CDR2 is YNFKEQ in the germline V gene. The CDR3 loop is CASSQGLDSVNQPQHF. DNA for the CDR3: TGTGCCAGCAGCCAAGGCCTTGACAGCGTAAATCAGCCCCAGCATTTT.